This TCR beta chain derives from a study of blood T cell repertoires in COVID-19. The CDR3 has 13 amino acids. Trimming took 0 bases from V and 5 from J, leaving 8 bases between them. Looked up from germline, CDR1 is GTSNPN and CDR2 is SVGIG (reference sequence). The count of this clone is one. Participant ages covered about 18 to 89 years across 25 or so US areas. Allocation to cohorts depended on clinical history reported by the participants. In the source study's methods: Nucleated cell counts were estimated from reference gene primer amplification. Sequenced by immunoSEQ multiplex PCR; TCRdb stores in-frame clones only, minus some. For V, J and clone size, that table is used; D and trimming come from the DNA. The data hold around 310,000 clones, with roughly 90% observed a single time.

The material sequenced was PBMCs or T cells enriched from blood (not recorded which). This chain uses TRBV30 with TRBJ2-1; D perhaps matches TRBD1 (6 bases). The sequence derives from a woman in her 30s who had recovered from COVID-19. The CDR3 sequence is CAWSVRQDNEQFF. In nucleotides, the CDR3 is TGTGCCTGGAGTGTACGACAGGACAATGAGCAGTTCTTC.